This is a list of T cell receptor beta chains from one sample in a study of cytomegalovirus exposure and HLA in healthy donors. Data came from immunoSEQ multiplex PCR; TCRdb stores just in-frame clones and leaves some out. The sample lists roughly 120,000 clones, 65% to 80% occurring once. Sequencing was done on a sample of PBMCs. These receptors all come from a human donor in good health. Each CDR3 is given with its conserved first and last residue. The D gene is left open where the match is weak. The listing skips clone size in some rows; elsewhere it reads once, few, many or a size class.

TRBJ2-7 | . | . | TRBV5-1 | TGCGCCAGCAGCTTGGAGGGGACAAAAGCCGAGCAGTACTTC | CASSLEGTKAEQYF
TRBJ2-5 | . | TRBD1 | TRBV7-2 | TGTGCCAGCAGCTTCGGTACGACAGGGGCGCAAGAGACCCAGTACTTC | CASSFGTTGAQETQYF
TRBJ2-5 | . | TRBD1 | TRBV4-2 | TGTGCCAGCAGCTCGCCCCGGACAGGGAACGAAGAGACCCAGTACTTC | CASSSPRTGNEETQYF
TRBJ1-3 | few | . | TRBV6-5 | TGTGCCAGCAGTCTCCGGGACATCAGCGGCACCATATATTTT | CASSLRDISGTIYF
TRBJ1-1 | . | . | TRBV5-1 | TGCGCCAGCAGCTCCCTGACAGGTTCTACGAACACTGAAGCTTTCTTT | CASSSLTGSTNTEAFF
TRBJ1-1 | few | TRBD1 | TRBV6-5 | TGTGCCAGCAGTTACCGGGACAGCGAAGCTTTCTTT | CASSYRDSEAFF
TRBJ2-7 | . | TRBD2 | TRBV28 | TGTGCCAGCAGTCTCGCTAGCGGGGGGAGCTCCTACGAGCAGTACTTC | CASSLASGGSSYEQYF
TRBJ1-2 | few | . | TRBV9 | TGTGCCAGCAGCGTAGAACAGGGAACTAACTATGGCTACACCTTC | CASSVEQGTNYGYTF
TRBJ2-2 | few | TRBD1 | TRBV10-3 | TGTGCCACCGCGAATATACCGGGACAGGGTATCGGGGAGCTGTTTTTT | CATANIPGQGIGELFF
TRBJ2-3 | . | . | TRBV6-1 | TGTGCCAGCGGCCAAGAGCGGGGCACAGATACGCAGTATTTT | CASGQERGTDTQYF
TRBJ2-7 | . | TRBD1 | TRBV7-7 | TGTGCCAGCAGCCCCCGACAGGGGTCAATAGGCGAGCAGTACTTC | CASSPRQGSIGEQYF
TRBJ1-1 | once | TRBD1 | TRBV7-2 | TGTGCCAGCAGCTTGTTGTACAGGGGATTCGGGTTGAACACTGAAGCTTTCTTT | CASSLLYRGFGLNTEAFF
TRBJ1-3 | . | . | TRBV4-1 | TGCGCCAGCAGCCCAGGGTCGATCTTCTCTGGAAACACCATATATTTT | CASSPGSIFSGNTIYF
TRBJ1-1 | . | . | TRBV5-1 | TGCGCCAGCAGCCTACTCGAACAGGGTGTGAACACTGAAGCTTTCTTT | CASSLLEQGVNTEAFF
TRBJ2-5 | . | TRBD2 | TRBV10-3 | TGTGCCATCAGTGAATCGACTAGCGGGGGCGAAGAGACCCAGTACTTC | CAISESTSGGEETQYF
TRBJ1-1 | . | TRBD1 | TRBV2 | TGTGCCAGCAGTGAGCAGGGGGCGCCCACTGAAGCTTTCTTT | CASSEQGAPTEAFF
TRBJ1-1 | . | TRBD1 | TRBV6-4 | TGTGCCAGCAGTCGGGACAGGGTGAACACTGAAGCTTTCTTT | CASSRDRVNTEAFF
TRBJ1-3 | . | . | TRBV4-2 | TGTGCCAGCAGTCAGGGATACGGGGGCTCTGGAAACACCATATATTTT | CASSQGYGGSGNTIYF